This T cell receptor (beta chain) was captured in a study of post-analysis software for immune sequencing data (dated by TCRdb to between 2014 and 2017). About the full investigation: Disease courses on record covered relapsing-remitting, secondary progressive and progressive-relapsing multiple sclerosis, though some patients had no subtype annotation. Patient repertoires were compared against 10 to 12 previously published healthy control repertoires from donors aged about 6 to 25 years. A subset of samples was prepared in parallel using single-end sample barcoding, then pooled and co-amplified after Illumina adapter ligation. General findings and caveats noted by the study authors: Roughly 5 TRBV segments, including TRBV5-6, TRBV5-1 and TRBV20-1, were significantly more frequent in patients than controls. When samples were clustered directly using the F measure, samples prepared in the same batch co-clustered strongly, which prompted a batch-effect correction. Compared with controls, multiple sclerosis patients had significantly lower normalized Chao1 diversity, a finding suggesting substantial peripheral T-cell clonal expansion. The multiple sclerosis patient group was slightly younger than the control group.

To demonstrate the VDJtools post-analysis software, TCR beta repertoires were profiled from the peripheral blood of 10 to 15 young patients with multiple sclerosis. Multiple sclerosis patients were children and adolescents aged about 6 to 17 years. The germline V gene specifies MDHEN as CDR1 and SYDVKM as CDR2. The CDR3 measures 15 amino acids from cysteine to phenylalanine. The kept DNA is CDR3 alone, 45 bases in frame from the first base. The germline V and J ends show losses of 6 bases and 7 bases respectively, and no gene match explains 11 bases of the junction. This clonotype turned up a few times. No antigen is known for it. No clone much larger than this one lies a single base away; base qualities are absent. Receptors were amplified or captured by PCR. The sequencing machine was an Illumina HiSeq 2500. To reduce PCR and sequencing biases, unique molecular identifiers were incorporated into the TCR beta cDNA libraries. Approximately 500,000 cDNA molecules were obtained for every 1 to 10 million input T cells, so each molecule roughly corresponded to one T cell. Patient libraries were prepared and sequenced with the same protocol used for the earlier healthy control dataset. Samples belonging to the same batch were prepared together, multiplexed and sequenced on a shared HiSeq lane. On the authors' methods: Raw barcoded reads were processed with MIGEC, discarding single-read molecular identifier groups before consensus assembly and CDR3 extraction. VDJtools was used for post-analysis of the clonotype tables, and diversity was normalized by down-sampling every dataset to the size of the smallest sample. To correct batch-related cross-sample contamination, repertoire overlap clustering matched CDR3 amino acid sequences but not nucleotide sequences. The public reads were run again by TCRdb, first through fastp at Q25 and then through MiXCR, and only productive beta chains were kept. Each record represents a unique CDR3 protein, reported with the most common genes and DNA among its rows. The V and J calls shown here were made by TCRdb, not taken from the authors' results. The sample has fewer than 850,000 distinct CDR3 sequences on record, 25% to 30% of them singletons. The ten largest make up around 0.56% of the sample.

What was sequenced was blood. This receptor chain uses TRBV28 and TRBJ1-5; TRBD1 agrees with 8 junctional bases. The TCR sequence derives from a girl aged 10 to 17 with multiple sclerosis. The CDR3 corresponds to CASSPAGQGGQPQHF. The nucleotide sequence reads TGTGCCAGCAGCCCAGCCGGACAGGGAGGACAGCCCCAGCATTTT. The full variable domain, completed from the reference TRBV28 and TRBJ1-5 proteins outside the CDR3, reads DVKVTQSSRYLVKRTGEKVFLECVQDMDHENMFWYRQDPGLGLRLIYFSYDVKMKEKGDIPEGYSVSREKKERFSLILESASTNQTSMYLCASSPAGQGGQPQHFGDGTRLSIL.